One sample yielded the 26 T cell receptor beta chains listed below, sequenced in a study of shared clonotypes between healthy human individuals (dated by TCRdb to 2020 to 2021). For the CD8 naive samples, CD45RO-negative cells were positively selected for CCR7, yielding a CD45RA+CCR7+ population from which TemRA cells were excluded. The library was made by the immunoSEQ multiplex PCR assay. TCRdb stores this immuneACCESS table with in-frame sequences only. Part of the clones is absent; in the studies checked, under half of the shortfall reflects unresolved V genes, and no reason is known for the rest. The sample table contains roughly 2.1 million clones; only one count was recorded for about 93% of them. The ten largest clones take up 1.5% to 2% of the sample. Sequenced material: naive CD8+ T cells from PBMCs. Explained via the paper, the cell subset or site label denotes: CD45RA+CCR7+. These receptors originate from a man younger than 35 in good health. Some clones in this sample may be carry-over from other donors' samples.

This clone was seen just once. The CDR3 coding sequence is TGTGCCAGCAGTTCTTGGACTAGCGGCTCGTACGAGCAGTACTTC. Protein product: CASSSWTSGSYEQYF. V and J are TRBV27 and TRBJ2-7; 10 nucleotides match TRBD2. This CDR3 region has 15 residues. Trimming removed 4 bases from V and 4 bases from J; junction bases left unmatched: 7. Per the germline V gene, CDR1 is MNHEY and CDR2 is SMNVEV (reference sequence).

This rearrangement joins TRBV6-1 to TRBJ1-6; 8 nucleotides align to TRBD1. This CDR3 is 17 amino acids long. The germline V gene encodes CDR1 MNHNS and CDR2 SASEGT. Trimming took 1 base from V and 11 from J; bases not matched to a gene: 13. CDR3 DNA: TGTGCCAGCAGTGAAGAAATTGTGGTACAGGGGGTTGCACCCCTCCACTTT. Its protein product is CASSEEIVVQGVAPLHF.

V is TRBV29-1 and J is TRBJ2-2, with D possibly TRBD1 on 5 matching bases. CDR1 and CDR2 from the germline V gene are SQVTM and ANQGSEA. V was pared by 4 bases and J by 5 bases, with 14 bases between. The CDR3 totals 14 residues. The CDR3 loop reads CSVVTGPYTGELFF. The CDR3 nucleotides read TGCAGCGTTGTCACAGGACCCTATACCGGGGAGCTGTTTTTT.

This chain joins TRBV19 and TRBJ2-1, with TRBD2 matching over 11 bases. CDR3 size: 18 residues. The germline V gene encodes CDR1 LNHDA and CDR2 SQIVND (reference sequence). V lost 7 bases to trimming and J lost 0 bases; unmatched junction nucleotides: 11. The CDR3 loop reads CASKRGLAERSSYNEQFF. The DNA of the CDR3 is TGTGCCAGTAAGCGGGGACTAGCGGAGAGGAGCTCCTACAATGAGCAGTTCTTC.

The chain links TRBV27 to TRBJ2-1; weak D call: TRBD2 (6 bases). The germline V gene has CDR1 MNHEY and CDR2 SMNVEV (reference sequence). The CDR3 consists of 16 residues. Deletions cut 5 bases from V and 7 bases from J, with 21 bases between. The CDR3, as DNA: TGTGCCAGCAGTCATCCTAGGCCGGGAGAATGGAATGAGCAGTTCTTC. This encodes CASSHPRPGEWNEQFF.

This chain uses TRBV9 with TRBJ2-2; D uncertain. The CDR3 has 16 amino acids. Trimming stripped 0 bases from V and 4 bases from J, with 13 bases between. The germline CDR1 and CDR2 sequences are SGDLS and YYNGEE. CDR3 sequence (DNA): TGTGCCAGCAGCGTAGCTGGTAGAAGAATCACCGGGGAGCTGTTTTTT. As protein: CASSVAGRRITGELFF.

The gene calls are TRBV9 and TRBJ2-7, with 12 nucleotides matching TRBD2. The CDR3 consists of 16 residues. Germline CDR1 is SGDLS and CDR2 is YYNGEE. V shed 4 bases and J 3 bases; nucleotides not matched to a gene: 8. CDR3 residues: CASSLSGTSGFYEQYF. The CDR3 coding sequence is TGTGCCAGCAGCTTATCCGGGACTAGCGGGTTCTACGAGCAGTACTTC.

The CDR3 DNA reads as TGTGCCACCCAGGACAGACAACGGGGCCGCTCTGGAAACACCATATATTTT. Its translation is CATQDRQRGRSGNTIYF. The chain combines TRBV15 with TRBJ1-3; D is perhaps TRBD1 (6 bases). This CDR3 has 17 amino acids. V gave up 8 bases and J gave up 0 bases, with 20 bases separating them. CDR1 LNHNV and CDR2 YYDKDF come from the germline V gene (reference sequence).

The V call is TRBV27, the J call TRBJ1-3; D unclear. Trimming removed 2 bases at V and 0 bases at J, with 11 bases between. The CDR3 contains 16 residues. Germline CDR1 and CDR2: MNHEY and SMNVEV (reference sequence). CDR3: CASSLGVPHSGNTIYF. CDR3 sequence (DNA): TGTGCCAGCAGTTTAGGGGTGCCGCACTCTGGAAACACCATATATTTT.

This clone was seen a single time. The chain combines TRBV27 with TRBJ2-6; D gene unclear. The V gene lost 5 bases and the J gene lost 4 bases, with 12 bases spanning the gap. CDR3 length: 15 residues. CDR1 and CDR2 from the germline V gene are MNHEY and SMNVEV (reference sequence). The CDR3 is CASSATRSGANVLTF. DNA for the CDR3: TGTGCCAGCAGTGCCACTCGATCCGGGGCCAACGTCCTGACTTTC.

This clone was seen just once. This chain links TRBV28 with TRBJ2-3, with 10 nucleotides matching TRBD2. V lost 5 bases and J lost 2; bases outside the gene matches: 13. This CDR3 has 18 residues. Germline CDR1 MDHEN, CDR2 SYDVKM. CDR3 sequence (DNA): TGTGCCAGCAGTCTAAGGACTAGCGGCCGGAGACCCACAGATACGCAGTATTTT. It translates to CASSLRTSGRRPTDTQYF.

The chain recombines TRBV5-6 with TRBJ2-1; 8 nucleotides line up with TRBD1. The trim removed 4 bases at V and 7 bases at J, leaving 7 bases unmatched. Per the germline V gene, CDR1 is SGHDT and CDR2 is YYEEEE. CDR3 length: 14 residues. The CDR3 region has the DNA TGTGCCAGCAGCCGACAGGGGAGCAGGAATGAGCAGTTCTTC. Translated: CASSRQGSRNEQFF.

The rearrangement joins TRBV13 to TRBJ2-7; D might be TRBD1 or TRBD2, each matching 5 bases. In germline, CDR1 is PRHDT, CDR2 FYEKMQ (reference sequence). V was shortened by 4 bases and J by 3 bases, with 10 bases between the two germline ends. This CDR3 comprises 13 residues. The CDR3: CASSSGAGYEQYF. CDR3 sequence (DNA): TGTGCCAGCAGCTCTGGGGCGGGCTACGAGCAGTACTTC.

The chain carries TRBV9 and TRBJ1-5; D gene unclear. Germline V lookup: CDR1 SGDLS, CDR2 YYNGEE. V shed 4 bases and J shed 5 bases, with 10 bases lying between them. The CDR3 contains 13 residues. The CDR3: CASSPGRDQPQHF. CDR3 nucleotide sequence: TGTGCCAGCAGCCCCGGTAGGGATCAGCCCCAGCATTTT.

The chain recombines TRBV4-2 with TRBJ1-4; the D is unclear. The CDR3 extends over 13 amino acids. The germline V gene has CDR1 LGHNA and CDR2 YNFKEQ. V lost 4 bases to trimming and J lost 3 bases, with 6 bases between them. In DNA, the CDR3 is TGTGCCAGCAGCCCGGGTTCTAATGAAAAACTGTTTTTT. Translating gives CASSPGSNEKLFF.

The V gene is TRBV6-5, the J gene TRBJ2-2; maybe TRBD2 (6 bases). The germline V and J ends were trimmed by 6 bases and 4 bases, with 12 bases remaining between them. Germline values: CDR1 MNHEY, CDR2 SVGAGI. The CDR3 covers 14 residues. This CDR3 reads CASSVGGFTGELFF. The DNA for the CDR3 is TGTGCCAGCAGCGTCGGAGGGTTCACCGGGGAGCTGTTTTTT.

The V gene is TRBV15, the J gene TRBJ2-3, with D possibly being TRBD2 (5 bases). This CDR3 contains 16 residues. Germline V gene sequence: CDR1 LNHNV, CDR2 YYDKDF (reference sequence). V lost 3 bases and J lost 6, with 19 bases in between. The CDR3 region has the DNA TGTGCCACCAGCAGGACCGCTGTGGGAGCTTACGATACGCAGTATTTT. It translates to CATSRTAVGAYDTQYF.

The chain couples TRBV9 to TRBJ2-7; D remains unclear. The CDR3 runs to 12 residues. Per the germline V gene, CDR1 is SGDLS and CDR2 is YYNGEE. V lost 4 bases, J lost 0 bases, and 5 bases lay in between. CDR3 DNA: TGTGCCAGCAGCTCCGACTCCTACGAGCAGTACTTC. It is translated as CASSSDSYEQYF.

The rearrangement links TRBV10-2 to TRBJ2-5, with 7 positions matching TRBD2. The J call is uncertain, as TRBJ2-7 better fits the DNA end. Germline V lookup: CDR1 WSHSY, CDR2 SAAADI. The CDR3 has 12 residues. This CDR3 is CASSEIAGEQYF. The CDR3 region has the DNA TGCGCCAGCAGTGAGATAGCGGGCGAGCAGTACTTC.

This clone has just one count. The chain links TRBV15 to TRBJ1-1, with 7 bases matching TRBD1. The germline V gene has CDR1 LNHNV and CDR2 YYDKDF (reference sequence). The CDR3 has 14 residues. V was clipped by 3 bases and J by 3 bases; unmatched bases: 4. The CDR3, as DNA: TGTGCCACCAGCAGCAGGGGGGAAGACACTGAAGCTTTCTTT. Translated, it gives CATSSRGEDTEAFF.

The chain couples TRBV4-3 to TRBJ2-1, with 9 bases identical to TRBD2. V dropped 0 bases and J dropped 4; count of bases not matched to a gene: 7. CDR1 LGHNA and CDR2 YSLEER come from the germline V gene. The CDR3 has 17 residues. CDR3 DNA: TGCGCCAGCAGCCAAGATTCCCTAGCGGGGATATACAATGAGCAGTTCTTC. Residues: CASSQDSLAGIYNEQFF.

The rearrangement uses TRBV5-6 and TRBJ1-4; D gene unclear. Germline CDR1 and CDR2: SGHDT and YYEEEE. V gave up 2 bases and J gave up 7 bases, with 21 bases separating them. CDR3 length: 17 amino acids. The CDR3 region has the DNA TGTGCCAGCAGCTTCTTTGGAACGGGAATTGTTTCTGAAAAACTGTTTTTT. Protein: CASSFFGTGIVSEKLFF.

This clone was detected only once. The genes are TRBV28 and TRBJ2-7, with 9 bases fitting TRBD2. CDR1 and CDR2 (germline): MDHEN, SYDVKM. There are 18 residues in the CDR3. The V segment lost 4 bases and the J segment 5 bases; nucleotides outside the gene matches: 18. The CDR3 DNA sequence: TGTGCCAGCAGTTGGAGCGATTCCCGGGGACTAGCCGCCGACGAGCAGTACTTC. It yields the protein CASSWSDSRGLAADEQYF.

The rearrangement links TRBV4-2 to TRBJ2-1; the D gene is possibly TRBD2 (6 bases). The CDR3 consists of 17 residues. V was shortened by 8 bases and J by 0 bases, with 20 bases between the two germline ends. The germline CDR1 and CDR2 sequences are LGHNA and YNFKEQ. The CDR3 sequence: CASVSGGGTPSYNEQFF. The CDR3 bases are TGTGCCAGCGTGAGCGGAGGCGGGACCCCCTCCTACAATGAGCAGTTCTTC.

The V call is TRBV2, the J call TRBJ2-3; D is perhaps TRBD2 (5 bases). The germline gives CDR1 SNHLY, CDR2 FYNNEI. This CDR3 has 14 residues. Between the trimmed V and J ends, which lost 6 bases and 4 bases, there was a span of 14 bases. CDR3 in DNA: TGTGCCAGCAGGGGAGTCTGGGGTTCAGATACGCAGTATTTT. This sequence encodes CASRGVWGSDTQYF.

The chain uses TRBV18 and TRBJ2-1, with 10 bases aligning to TRBD2. Germline V gives CDR1 KGHSH, CDR2 LQKENI. The ends lost 3 bases at V and 0 bases at J; junction bases unmatched: 2. The CDR3 consists of 16 residues. The CDR3 is CASSPLAGVSYNEQFF. The DNA of the CDR3 is TGTGCCAGCTCACCGCTAGCGGGAGTCTCCTACAATGAGCAGTTCTTC.